These T cell receptor beta chains were read from a single sample in a study of human T cells and chemical hapten exposure. TCRdb used MiXCR to reprocess the RACE reads, holding one entry per CDR3 protein. This table has some 96,000 distinct CDR3 sequences, about 9% appearing once. Source: whole blood, taken in connection with sensitization to the hapten diphenylcyclopropenone (DPC). The source is a woman between 35 and 50 years old with alopecia areata. Some clones in this sample may be carry-over from other donors' samples. CDR3s include the opening cysteine and the closing phenylalanine or tryptophan. A D gene is named only where the DNA matches it firmly. Expanded clones get a size class; other rows say once, few or many, or leave the size out.

CDR3aa | CDR3nt | d_gene | j_gene | abundance | v_gene
CASREGLTDTQYF | TGTGCCAGCCGGGAGGGCTTAACAGATACGCAGTATTTT | TRBD2 | TRBJ2-3 | few | TRBV7-2
CASSQAQLASTEQFF | TGTGCCAGCAGCCAAGCGCAGTTGGCTAGTACTGAGCAGTTCTTC | - | TRBJ2-1 | few | TRBV3-1
CAISERGSQETQYF | TGTGCCATCAGTGAGAGGGGCTCCCAAGAGACCCAGTACTTC | - | TRBJ2-5 | few | TRBV10-3
CASSLDRGPFADSPLHF | TGTGCCAGCAGCCTAGACAGGGGGCCGTTTGCCGATTCACCCCTCCACTTT | TRBD1 | TRBJ1-6 | few | TRBV7-9
CASSPRLAGDRTDTQYF | TGTGCCAGCAGCCCTAGACTAGCGGGAGATCGCACAGATACGCAGTATTTT | TRBD2 | TRBJ2-3 | few | TRBV7-2
CASSQAPTTNEKLFF | TGCGCCAGCAGCCAAGCCCCAACAACTAATGAAAAACTGTTTTTT | - | TRBJ1-4 | many | TRBV4-1
CASSLEVGVEGRSGQYF | TGTGCCAGCAGCTTAGAGGTGGGGGTGGAAGGGAGGAGCGGGCAGTACTTC | - | TRBJ2-7 | - | TRBV7-2
CASSPQPTATGELFF | TGTGCCAGCAGTCCACAACCGACAGCGACCGGGGAGCTGTTTTTT | - | TRBJ2-2 | few | TRBV27
CSVEEGRGLNEQYF | TGCAGCGTTGAAGAAGGCAGGGGGCTCAACGAGCAGTACTTC | TRBD1 | TRBJ2-7 | few | TRBV29-1
CASSRAASDEQYF | TGTGCCAGCAGCCGGGCCGCTAGCGACGAGCAGTACTTC | - | TRBJ2-7 | many | TRBV5-6
CASSLRPLGNEQFF | TGTGCCAGCAGTTTACGTCCCTTGGGCAATGAGCAGTTCTTC | - | TRBJ2-1 | - | TRBV12-3/TRBV12-4
CASSLVAPGQGQFF | TGTGCCAGCAGTTTAGTCGCTCCGGGGCAGGGGCAGTTCTTC | - | TRBJ2-1 | many | TRBV28
CASSQGSGTLSYEQYF | TGCGCCAGCAGCCAAGGATCCGGGACTTTATCCTACGAGCAGTACTTC | - | TRBJ2-7 | few | TRBV4-1
CASSRDRGPDEQFF | TGTGCCAGCAGCCGCGACAGGGGGCCGGATGAGCAGTTCTTC | TRBD1 | TRBJ2-1 | - | TRBV7-2
CASSLRGGKSSYEQYF | TGTGCCAGCAGCTTAAGAGGCGGGAAGAGCTCCTACGAGCAGTACTTC | - | TRBJ2-7 | - | TRBV7-6
CASSFSGGASKNIQYF | TGTGCCAGCAGTTTTTCAGGGGGCGCTTCCAAAAACATTCAGTACTTC | TRBD1 | TRBJ2-4 | few | TRBV27
CASVGGIPGDEQFF | TGTGCCAGCGTCGGGGGAATACCGGGCGATGAGCAGTTCTTC | - | TRBJ2-1 | - | TRBV28
CSVEIGGFYTEAFF | TGCAGCGTTGAGATTGGGGGTTTTTACACTGAAGCTTTCTTT | - | TRBJ1-1 | many | TRBV29-1
CASSHKDRKETQYF | TGTGCCAGCAGCCATAAGGACAGGAAAGAGACCCAGTACTTC | TRBD1 | TRBJ2-5 | many | TRBV3-1
CSAAGYIRDSYEQYF | TGCAGTGCTGCGGGATACATCAGGGACAGCTACGAGCAGTACTTC | - | TRBJ2-7 | - | TRBV20-1
CASSLVPTGGAENTEAFF | TGCGCCAGCAGCTTGGTCCCTACAGGGGGCGCAGAGAACACTGAAGCTTTCTTT | TRBD1 | TRBJ1-1 | - | TRBV5-1
CASSLRGAADTIYF | TGTGCCAGCAGCTTACGAGGGGCGGCGGACACCATATATTTT | - | TRBJ1-3 | many | TRBV7-9
CASSSGQGVKPQHF | TGTGCCAGCAGCTCGGGACAGGGAGTTAAGCCCCAGCATTTT | TRBD1 | TRBJ1-5 | many | TRBV13
CASSSGLAGGYEQYF | TGTGCCAGCAGCTCGGGACTAGCGGGAGGGTACGAGCAGTACTTC | TRBD2 | TRBJ2-7 | - | TRBV7-2
CASSLGREQFF | TGTGCCAGCAGCTTAGGAAGGGAGCAGTTCTTC | - | TRBJ2-1 | - | TRBV7-9
CASSPGTVGGHQPQHF | TGTGCCAGCAGCCCCGGGACAGTGGGAGGCCATCAGCCCCAGCATTTT | TRBD1 | TRBJ1-5 | - | TRBV6-2/TRBV6-3
CASRPLDRATYEQYF | TGTGCCAGCAGACCCCTTGACAGGGCAACCTACGAGCAGTACTTC | TRBD1 | TRBJ2-7 | many | TRBV6-2/TRBV6-3
CASSLDSSYGYTF | TGTGCCAGCAGCCTCGACAGCTCCTATGGCTACACCTTC | - | TRBJ1-2 | - | TRBV2
CASSEYRNTIYF | TGTGCCAGCAGTGAATATCGGAACACCATATATTTT | - | TRBJ1-3 | - | TRBV25-1
CASSQEFGSYLNTEAFF | TGTGCCAGCAGCCAAGAGTTCGGCAGCTACTTGAACACTGAAGCTTTCTTT | - | TRBJ1-1 | - | TRBV4-2
CASSERLALYEQYF | TGCGCCAGCAGTGAGAGGCTAGCGCTCTACGAGCAGTACTTC | - | TRBJ2-7 | many | TRBV10-2
CASSEYWSGEQFF | TGTGCCAGCAGTGAATATTGGAGCGGGGAGCAGTTCTTC | - | TRBJ2-1 | - | TRBV2
CASSTGDHRETQYF | TGTGCCAGCAGTACAGGGGACCATAGGGAGACCCAGTACTTC | TRBD1 | TRBJ2-5 | many | TRBV6-1
CASSFGEVGNTIYF | TGTGCCAGCAGTTTCGGGGAAGTCGGAAACACCATATATTTT | - | TRBJ1-3 | few | TRBV28
CASSYSMNTDTQYF | TGTGCCAGCAGTTACTCGATGAACACAGATACGCAGTATTTT | - | TRBJ2-3 | - | TRBV6-6
CASSYLPGSYNSPLHF | TGTGCCAGCAGTTACCTCCCCGGCTCCTATAATTCACCCCTCCACTTT | - | TRBJ1-6 | - | TRBV6-6
CASKGLPYEQYF | TGTGCCAGTAAGGGACTACCCTACGAGCAGTACTTC | TRBD2 | TRBJ2-7 | few | TRBV12-3/TRBV12-4
CASSPRGVIYEQFF | TGTGCCAGCAGCCCTAGGGGGGTAATTTATGAGCAGTTCTTC | - | TRBJ2-1 | many | TRBV5-6
CSVDDYTDTQYF | TGCAGCGTTGATGACTACACAGATACGCAGTATTTT | - | TRBJ2-3 | few | TRBV29-1
CASTSPGNHLSYEQYF | TGTGCCAGCACCTCCCCAGGGAATCACCTCTCCTACGAGCAGTACTTC | - | TRBJ2-7 | many | TRBV28
CASSQSGGPGELFF | TGTGCCAGCAGCCAGTCAGGGGGCCCCGGGGAGCTGTTTTTT | TRBD1 | TRBJ2-2 | many | TRBV3-1
CSVEPAGQNTQYF | TGCAGCGTTGAACCGGCAGGGCAAAATACGCAGTATTTT | - | TRBJ2-3 | few | TRBV29-1
CSVTTWTGPYEQYF | TGCAGCGTCACGACCTGGACAGGGCCCTACGAGCAGTACTTC | TRBD1 | TRBJ2-7 | - | TRBV29-1
CSASLEGRRVEQYF | TGCAGTGCTAGTTTGGAGGGGCGCAGGGTCGAGCAGTACTTC | - | TRBJ2-7 | many | TRBV20-1
CASSLRVLNSPLHF | TGTGCCAGCAGCTTAAGGGTGTTGAATTCACCCCTCCACTTT | - | TRBJ1-6 | - | TRBV7-2
CASSLVDRARVGTGELFF | TGTGCCAGCAGCTTAGTCGACAGGGCGAGGGTCGGCACCGGGGAGCTGTTTTTT | TRBD1 | TRBJ2-2 | - | TRBV7-6